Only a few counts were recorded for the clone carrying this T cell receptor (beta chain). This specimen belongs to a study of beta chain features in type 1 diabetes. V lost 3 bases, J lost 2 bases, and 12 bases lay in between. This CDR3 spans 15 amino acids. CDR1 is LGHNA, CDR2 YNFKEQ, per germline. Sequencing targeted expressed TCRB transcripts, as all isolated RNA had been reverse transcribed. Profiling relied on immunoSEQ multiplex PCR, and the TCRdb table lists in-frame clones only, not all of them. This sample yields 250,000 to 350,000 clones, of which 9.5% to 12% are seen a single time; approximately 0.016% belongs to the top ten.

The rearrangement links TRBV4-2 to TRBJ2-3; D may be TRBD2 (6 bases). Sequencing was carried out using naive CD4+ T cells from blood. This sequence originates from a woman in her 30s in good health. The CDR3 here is CASSQEAGHTDTQYF. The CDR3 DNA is TGTGCCAGCAGCCAGGAAGCGGGCCACACAGATACGCAGTATTTT.